This TCR beta chain was captured in a study of Ad26.COV2.S vaccination and SARS-CoV-2 variants. At the level of the study: Intramuscularly, Ad26.COV2.S was given either once or twice, 56 days apart.

In the case of this clone: Its antigen is as yet unknown.

Points from the study as a whole: It was reported that spike-specific CD8+ and CD4+ T cell responses were substantially broad after vaccination. Vaccine recipients posted higher spike-specific TCR breadth than their placebo counterparts.

TCRdb's copy holds only in-frame clones and misses some; the assay was immunoSEQ multiplex PCR. The table has hundreds of thousands of clones, over 75% seen once. Noted treatment: around 19 received Ad26.COV2.S at low or high dose, single or two shots; roughly five received placebo; per-sample allocation not given. It was on day 63 after the first vaccine or placebo injection that samples were taken. Trimming removed 5 bases from V and 4 bases from J, with 11 bases in between. Germline CDR1 is SNHLY and CDR2 is FYNNEI. This CDR3 region has 13 residues. The clonotype was recovered from a person between 18 and 65 years old who received the Ad26.COV2.S COVID-19 vaccine or a placebo. The V call is TRBV2, the J call TRBJ1-1; TRBD1 might be the D (5 bases). The sequencing used peripheral blood, collected in a trial of Ad26.COV2.S vaccine versus placebo. CDR3: CASSSLGGTEAFF. In DNA, the CDR3 is TGTGCCAGCAGTAGTCTGGGGGGCACTGAAGCTTTCTTT.